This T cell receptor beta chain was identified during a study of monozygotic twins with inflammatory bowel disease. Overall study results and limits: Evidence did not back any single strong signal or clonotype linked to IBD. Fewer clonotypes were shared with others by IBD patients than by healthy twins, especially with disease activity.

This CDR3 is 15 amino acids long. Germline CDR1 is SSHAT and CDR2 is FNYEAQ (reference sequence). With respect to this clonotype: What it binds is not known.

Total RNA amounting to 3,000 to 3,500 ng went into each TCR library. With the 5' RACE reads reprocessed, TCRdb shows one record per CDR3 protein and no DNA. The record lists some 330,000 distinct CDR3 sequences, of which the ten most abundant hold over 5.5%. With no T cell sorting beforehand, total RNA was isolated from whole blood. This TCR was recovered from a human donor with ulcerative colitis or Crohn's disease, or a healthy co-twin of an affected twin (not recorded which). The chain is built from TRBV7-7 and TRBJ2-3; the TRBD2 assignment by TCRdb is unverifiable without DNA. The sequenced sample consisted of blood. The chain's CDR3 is CASSLRAGSTDTQYF. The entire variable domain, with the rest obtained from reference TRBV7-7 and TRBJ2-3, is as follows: GAGVSQSPRYKVTKRGQDVTLRCDPISSHATLYWYQQALGQGPEFLTYFNYEAQPDKSGLPSDRFSAERPEGSISTLTIQRTEQRDSAMYRCASSLRAGSTDTQYFGPGTRLTVL.